The clone carrying this T cell receptor beta chain has at least ten counts. The antigen is undetermined. The CDR3 is 14 amino acids. Germline V gene sequence: CDR1 SGHRS, CDR2 YFSETQ. Deletions cut 3 bases from V and 2 bases from J, with 12 bases between. This entry comes from a study of T cells in Graves' hyperthyroidism and ophthalmopathy. What was amplified from RNA transcripts were TCR beta CDR3 regions. HTBI primers were the set used in a first-round RT-PCR of the TCR CDR3. TCRdb re-derived calls from the multiplex PCR reads in MiXCR, one entry per CDR3 protein. Among about 290,000 distinct CDR3 sequences listed, approximately 16% were seen once. Findings and limits, study-wide: The model made its ophthalmopathy prediction, and onset followed a median approximately 6 months later.

This chain joins TRBV5-1 and TRBJ2-7; perhaps TRBD1 as D (6 bases). The TCR sequence derives from a woman aged 45 to 65 with Graves' hyperthyroidism that later progressed to Graves' ophthalmopathy. The sequenced sample consisted of blood. CDR3 nucleotide sequence: TGCGCCAGCAGCTCCGGACAGAGACCCTACGAGCAGTACTTC. This encodes CASSSGQRPYEQYF.